This T cell receptor (beta chain) was identified in a study of cytomegalovirus exposure and HLA in healthy donors (dated by TCRdb to the late 2010s). About the study as a whole: An earlier analysis of roughly 610 of the donors reported approximately 300 Gb of sequence data and around 120 million unique TCR beta sequences obtained from about 179 million T cells. Roughly 300 gigabases of sequencing data and 70 million to 85 million unique TCR sequences were included in an early release covering 550 to 800 HLA-typed donors. Among the approximately 400 genotyped donors, roughly 80% belonged to the genetic ancestry cluster associated with self-reported Caucasian donors. The aim of the study was to test whether cataloging public T cell receptors could identify signatures of past pathogen exposure. The study used immunosequencing to profile the T cell repertoires of approximately 630 subjects and linked those repertoires to cytomegalovirus serostatus. Along with the roughly 610-subject first cohort, a separate validation cohort of roughly 110 different subjects was used. The study combined high-throughput TCR immunosequencing, statistical association of individual TCRs with disease status, and machine learning to predict cytomegalovirus infection status. In a later analysis, previously published TCR beta repertoires from 550 to 700 donors were re-analyzed and high-resolution HLA genotyping was added so that TCR occurrence patterns could be studied. The later analysis used no new phenotypic data to find candidate immune exposures, relying instead on TCR beta sequences and their occurrence across donors. In an earlier analysis of 500 to 650 of the donors, high-throughput TCR beta sequencing was used to judge whether each TCR beta V gene segment behaved as functional or pseudogenic. Alongside the repertoire data, information on donor age, sex, ethnicity and CMV serostatus was compiled. A later genetic analysis took genome-wide SNP genotypes for about three fifths of the roughly 670 donors and used that subset as a discovery cohort. All discovery cohort repertoires had been generated using a single sequencing platform. HLA typing included class I and class II loci at four-digit resolution. Typing coverage differed by locus: A, B, C, DRB1 and DQB1 were typed in roughly 620-630 donors, DQA1 in 500 to 550, DPA1 in around 580, and DPB1 in just under 490. About 5 DR-DQ haplotypes were handled as single units for association and clustering, since linkage in the cohort was strong. Among around 400 genotyped donors of the cohort, an average of around 250,000 unique TCR beta nucleotide sequences was sequenced per donor, of which about 19% were non-productive. Paper-wide results and their limitations: A later analysis found that TCR association rates varied across HLA loci, with DRB1 alleles showing the most associated TCRs and HLA-C alleles the fewest. In a later analysis, HLA-associated TCR beta chains were found to be more clonally expanded and to have lower generation probabilities than equally common non-associated chains. According to the authors, the approach could potentially be generalized to other disease states and immunological phenotypes. Because counts were too low, about 18 rarely observed V segments, including chromosome 9 orphons, were left out of the earlier analysis of some 640 of the donors. The 87-base-pair reads could not distinguish some IMGT-functional V segments, including TRBV6-2 and TRBV6-3, so those segments were excluded. Immune exposure information for the cohort was limited to CMV serostatus. In an earlier analysis of around 600 of the donors, most TCR beta V segments appeared in productive rearrangements about 90% or about 30% of the time, broadly matching IMGT annotations. Linkage disequilibrium might explain the correlated functional status among segregating V segments, but an unknown experimental factor could not be ruled out. Strong co-occurrence of HLA alleles, especially DR and DQ, made assigning TCR associations to individual alleles difficult. Roughly uniform sequencing depth across donors was assumed in presence/absence analyses, although this assumption may not hold. Most TCR sequences were observed very rarely across donors, whereas some public TCRs were present in many individuals. Compared with the approximately 670-donor mean, donors in an Asian-associated ancestry cluster had fewer N-insertions in productive TCRs, according to a later genetic analysis. The study gave a list of about 170 TCR beta chains associated with cytomegalovirus. Most CMV-associated TCR beta chains appeared to be HLA-restricted in a later analysis, and the HLA associations seemed to be driven largely by CMV exposure. Several of the top co-occurrence clusters appeared to be linked to parvovirus B19, influenza, CMV and Epstein-Barr virus, according to a later analysis. A further reported finding was that TCR beta sequences accurately predicted the HLA-A and HLA-B alleles for most subjects in the first cohort. The cohort was sequenced for TCR beta chains only, and without alpha or paired-chain data the features that could be detected were limited. A few of the identified cytomegalovirus-associated TCR beta chains were confirmed in vitro to be specific for cytomegalovirus antigens. Because HLA typing was missing for some donors at each locus, association tests included only the typed subset. The classifier was reported to diagnose cytomegalovirus status with high specificity and sensitivity in both the original cohort and the validation cohort. A group of highly shared sequence variants was considered likely to be a technical artifact of the sequencing pipeline. Specific HLA alleles were associated with over 15,000 TCR beta sequences at a false discovery rate of 0.05 in a later analysis. In a later genetic analysis, a missense DCLRE1C variant was associated with V-gene and J-gene trimming of TCR beta chains, and the association was replicated in an independent cohort.

In total, more than 500 healthy bone marrow donors made up the cohort. All cohort members were sampled while nominally healthy, although unrecorded immune exposures were likely present. The donor tested CMV seropositive and was one of the 289 seropositive cohort members. Every donor gave a peripheral blood sample, and the peripheral blood mononuclear cells from that sample were used for TCR beta sequencing. The Qiagen DNeasy Blood Extraction Kit was used to extract genomic DNA from the blood cell samples. Libraries were made using the immunoSEQ multiplex PCR assay. The multiplex PCR relied on a mix of 60 forward primers for TCR Vbeta segments and 13 reverse primers for TCR Jbeta segments. Amplification of the CDR3 region of rearranged TCR beta genes was performed with a multiplex PCR assay on genomic DNA. The Illumina HiSeq System was used to sequence the amplified TCR beta libraries as 87-base-pair reads. In the source study's methods: Across the roughly 700 repertoires, a later analysis counted approximately 75 million unique TCR beta chains, 8.5 million to 12 million of which were shared by at least two donors. A nearest-neighbor algorithm error-corrected the raw reads and collapsed the reads into unique sequences, merging closely related sequences to remove PCR and sequencing errors. To assign V, D and J gene segments, CDR3 sequences were aligned to IMGT reference sequences. For a sequence to be retained, at least a six-nucleotide match to both a V gene segment and a J gene segment was required. A rearrangement counted as productive if the CDR3 had no stop codons and remained in frame with V and J, and every other rearrangement counted as non-productive. CDR3 was defined according to IMGT convention as the region running from the second conserved V-encoded cysteine to the conserved J-encoded phenylalanine. The earlier analysis of fewer than 750 of the donors excluded sequences that lacked an unambiguous match to a single V gene segment. An earlier analysis of a few hundred of the donors called V segments functional above 56.7% productive rearrangements and segregating when the between-donor standard deviation exceeded 5%. A statistical classification framework was developed to diagnose cytomegalovirus status using the catalog of TCR beta chain sequences. V and J gene assignment, in a later analysis, came from comparing TCR nucleotide sequences with IMGT/GENE-DB human TR gene sequences. The TCRdist pipeline was used in a later analysis to assign CDR3 sequences and most-parsimonious VDJ recombination scenarios. In a later analysis, each TCR beta chain was defined by its CDR3 amino acid sequence together with its V-gene family, and reads lacking a unique V-gene family were excluded. In a later analysis, fewer than 600 highly shared, low-generation-probability nucleotide sequences were removed to address suspected cross-contamination and a sequencing artifact. In a later analysis, a clonal expansion index for each public chain was calculated from normalized within-repertoire ranks of inferred template counts. Generation probabilities in a later analysis came from a VDJ recombination model fitted to out-of-frame rearrangements, and those results were checked against IGoR. Hypergeometric tests were used in a later analysis to score TCR-TCR, TCR-HLA and TCR-CMV co-occurrence, with a repertoire-size bias correction applied to the TCR pairs. In a later analysis, false discovery rates were estimated by permuting HLA or CMV assignments 20 times. In a later analysis, co-occurring TCRs were grouped using DBSCAN, and TCRdist sequence similarity was added for clustering within HLA-allele-positive subsets. Repertoires with fewer than 30,000 or more than 120,000 public chains, plus five repertoires with anomalous nucleotide sharing, were excluded from co-occurrence clustering. TCRdb carries this immuneACCESS record with in-frame sequences only. Its versions omit some clonotypes, under half of them owing to an unresolved V gene in the studies checked, with the rest unexplained. The V and J calls and clone size were taken over from that table, and D and trimming were inferred from the DNA. The sample table records 90,000 to 120,000 clones; roughly 70% of these occur just once. The top ten constitute 12% to 15% of the sample.

Its CDR3 holds 15 amino acids, cysteine through phenylalanine. Left in the record is the CDR3 DNA by itself, 45 bases read in frame from the first base. Based on the germline V gene (reference sequence), the CDR1 and CDR2 sequences are GTSNPN and SVGIG. With regard to this clone: No antigen is known for it. Per-base qualities were not stored, and no clone one base away is much larger.

Sequencing was carried out using PBMCs. The sequence was collected from a woman between 35 and 50 years old in good health and CMV-seropositive. This receptor chain uses TRBV30 and TRBJ2-3, and 10 junction bases match TRBD2. For the CDR3, the sequence is CAYTNGLAARDTQYF. Read as DNA, the sequence is TGTGCTTACACCAACGGACTAGCGGCCAGAGATACGCAGTATTTT.